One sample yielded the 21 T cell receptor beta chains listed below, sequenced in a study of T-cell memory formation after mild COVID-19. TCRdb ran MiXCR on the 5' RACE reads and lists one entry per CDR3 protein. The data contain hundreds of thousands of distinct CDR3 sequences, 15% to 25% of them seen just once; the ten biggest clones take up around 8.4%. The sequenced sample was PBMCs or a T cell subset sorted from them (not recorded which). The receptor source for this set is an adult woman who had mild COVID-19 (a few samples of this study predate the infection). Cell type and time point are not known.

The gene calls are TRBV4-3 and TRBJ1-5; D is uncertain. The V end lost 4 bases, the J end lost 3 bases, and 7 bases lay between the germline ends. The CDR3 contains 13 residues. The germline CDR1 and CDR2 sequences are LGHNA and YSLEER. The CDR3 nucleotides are TGCGCCAGCAGCCGAGGACTCAATCAGCCCCAGCATTTT. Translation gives CASSRGLNQPQHF.

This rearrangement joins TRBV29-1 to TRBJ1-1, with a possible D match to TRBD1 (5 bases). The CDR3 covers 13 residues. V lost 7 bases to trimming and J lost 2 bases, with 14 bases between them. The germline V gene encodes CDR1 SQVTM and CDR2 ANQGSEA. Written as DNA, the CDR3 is TGCAGCGGTGCCCGGGACGGCAACACTGAAGCTTTCTTT. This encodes CSGARDGNTEAFF. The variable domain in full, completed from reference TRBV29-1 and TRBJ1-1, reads SAVISQKPSRDICQRGTSLTIQCQVDSQVTMMFWYRQQPGQSLTLIATANQGSEATYESGFVIDKFPISRPNLTFSTLTVSNMSPEDSSIYLCSGARDGNTEAFFGQGTRLTVV.

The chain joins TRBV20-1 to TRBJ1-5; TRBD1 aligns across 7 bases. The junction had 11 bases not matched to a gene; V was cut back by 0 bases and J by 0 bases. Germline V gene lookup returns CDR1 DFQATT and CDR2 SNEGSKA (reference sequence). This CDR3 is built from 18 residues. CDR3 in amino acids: CSARDLRQTGYSNQPQHF. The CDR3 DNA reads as TGCAGTGCTAGAGATCTTCGCCAGACAGGGTATAGCAATCAGCCCCAGCATTTT.

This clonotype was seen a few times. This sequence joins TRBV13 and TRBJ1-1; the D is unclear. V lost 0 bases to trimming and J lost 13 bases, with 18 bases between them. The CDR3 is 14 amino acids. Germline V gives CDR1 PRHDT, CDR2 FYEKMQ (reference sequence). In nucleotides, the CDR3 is TGTGCCAGCAGCTTAGGCCTAATGAGGAGGGTCGATTTCTTT. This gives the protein CASSLGLMRRVDFF.

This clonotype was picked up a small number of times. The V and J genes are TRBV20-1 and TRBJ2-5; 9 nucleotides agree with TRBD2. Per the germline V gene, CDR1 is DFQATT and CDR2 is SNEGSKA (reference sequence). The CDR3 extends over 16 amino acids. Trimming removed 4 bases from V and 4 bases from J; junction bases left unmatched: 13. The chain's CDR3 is CSAIPPSGRTGETQYF. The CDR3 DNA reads TGCAGTGCTATCCCCCCCAGCGGGAGGACAGGAGAGACCCAGTACTTC.

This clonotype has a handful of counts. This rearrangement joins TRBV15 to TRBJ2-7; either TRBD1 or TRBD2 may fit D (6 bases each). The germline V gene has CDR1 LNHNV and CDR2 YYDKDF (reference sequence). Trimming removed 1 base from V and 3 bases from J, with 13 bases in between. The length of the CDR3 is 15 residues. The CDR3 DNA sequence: TGTGCCACCAGCAGAGGGGGGGCAGGGAACTACGAGCAGTACTTC. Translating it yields CATSRGGAGNYEQYF.

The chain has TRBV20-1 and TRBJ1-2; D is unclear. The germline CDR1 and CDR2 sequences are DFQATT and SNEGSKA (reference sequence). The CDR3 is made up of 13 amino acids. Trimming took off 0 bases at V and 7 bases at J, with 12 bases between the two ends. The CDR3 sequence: CSARDGPGSGYTF. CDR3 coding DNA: TGCAGTGCTAGAGATGGTCCCGGATCTGGCTACACCTTC.

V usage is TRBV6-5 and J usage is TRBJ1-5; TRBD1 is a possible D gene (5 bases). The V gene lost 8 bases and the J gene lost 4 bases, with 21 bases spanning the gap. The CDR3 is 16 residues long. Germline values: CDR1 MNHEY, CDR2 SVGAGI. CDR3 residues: CASPKVPGFGNQPQHF. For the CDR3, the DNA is TGTGCCAGCCCAAAAGTCCCAGGGTTTGGGAATCAGCCCCAGCATTTT.

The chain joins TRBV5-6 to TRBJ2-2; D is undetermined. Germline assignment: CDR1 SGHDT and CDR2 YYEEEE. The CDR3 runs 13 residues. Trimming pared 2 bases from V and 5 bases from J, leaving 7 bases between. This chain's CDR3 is CASSLIRTGELFF. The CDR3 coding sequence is TGTGCCAGCAGCTTAATTAGGACCGGGGAGCTGTTTTTT.

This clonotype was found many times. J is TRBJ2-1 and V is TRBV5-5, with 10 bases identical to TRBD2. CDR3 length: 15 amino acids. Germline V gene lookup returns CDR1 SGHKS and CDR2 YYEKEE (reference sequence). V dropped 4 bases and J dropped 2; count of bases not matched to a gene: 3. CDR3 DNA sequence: TGTGCCAGCAGCGCAACTAGCGGGGCCTACAATGAGCAGTTCTTC. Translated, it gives CASSATSGAYNEQFF.

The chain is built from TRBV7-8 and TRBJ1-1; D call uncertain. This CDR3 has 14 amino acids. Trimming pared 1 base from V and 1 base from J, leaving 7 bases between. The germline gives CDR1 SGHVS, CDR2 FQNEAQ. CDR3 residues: CASSLEASNTEAFF. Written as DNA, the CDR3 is TGTGCCAGCAGCTTAGAGGCCTCGAACACTGAAGCTTTCTTT.

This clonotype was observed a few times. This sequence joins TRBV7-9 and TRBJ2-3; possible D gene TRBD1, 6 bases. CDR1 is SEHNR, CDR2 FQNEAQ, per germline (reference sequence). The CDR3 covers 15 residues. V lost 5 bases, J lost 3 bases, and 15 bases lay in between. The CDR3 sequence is CASSVTGSGTDTQYF. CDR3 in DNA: TGTGCCAGCAGCGTAACAGGGTCTGGGACAGATACGCAGTATTTT. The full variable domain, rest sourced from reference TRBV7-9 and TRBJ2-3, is DTGVSQNPRHKITKRGQNVTFRCDPISEHNRLYWYRQTLGQGPEFLTYFQNEAQLEKSRLLSDRFSAERPKGSFSTLEIQRTEQGDSAMYLCASSVTGSGTDTQYFGPGTRLTVL.

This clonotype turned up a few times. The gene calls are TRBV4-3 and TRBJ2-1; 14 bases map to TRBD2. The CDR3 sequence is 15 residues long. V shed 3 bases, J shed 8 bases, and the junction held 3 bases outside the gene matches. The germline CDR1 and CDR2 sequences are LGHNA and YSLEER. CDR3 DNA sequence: TGCGCCAGCAGCCAGGGACTAGCGGGAGACGATGAGCAGTTCTTC. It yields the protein CASSQGLAGDDEQFF.

CDR3 loop: CASSTTQGGTEAFF. CDR3 in DNA: TGTGCCAGCAGCACTACACAGGGAGGGACTGAAGCTTTCTTT. The chain links TRBV5-5 to TRBJ1-1, with D possibly matching TRBD1 (6 bases). This CDR3 spans 14 amino acids. CDR1 is SGHKS and CDR2 is YYEKEE in the germline V gene (reference sequence). The ends were cut back, 4 bases at V and 5 bases at J, with 15 bases in the middle.

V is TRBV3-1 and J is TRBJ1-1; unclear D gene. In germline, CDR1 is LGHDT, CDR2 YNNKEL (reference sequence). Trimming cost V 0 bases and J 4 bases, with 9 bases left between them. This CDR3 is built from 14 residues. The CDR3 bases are TGTGCCAGCAGCCAAGAATCAACTCCCACTGAAGCTTTCTTT. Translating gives CASSQESTPTEAFF.

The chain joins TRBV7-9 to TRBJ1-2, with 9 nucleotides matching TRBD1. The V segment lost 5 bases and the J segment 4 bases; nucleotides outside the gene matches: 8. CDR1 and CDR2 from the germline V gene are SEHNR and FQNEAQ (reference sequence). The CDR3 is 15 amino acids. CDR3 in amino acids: CASSQGQGLFYGYTF. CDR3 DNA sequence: TGTGCCAGCAGCCAGGGACAGGGCCTTTTCTATGGCTACACCTTC. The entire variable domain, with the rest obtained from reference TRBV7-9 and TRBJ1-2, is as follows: DTGVSQNPRHKITKRGQNVTFRCDPISEHNRLYWYRQTLGQGPEFLTYFQNEAQLEKSRLLSDRFSAERPKGSFSTLEIQRTEQGDSAMYLCASSQGQGLFYGYTFGSGTRLTVV.

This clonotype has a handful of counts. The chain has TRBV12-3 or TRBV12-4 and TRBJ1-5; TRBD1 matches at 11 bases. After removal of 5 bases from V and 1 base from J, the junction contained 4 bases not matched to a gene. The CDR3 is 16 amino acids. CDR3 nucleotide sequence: TGTGCCAGCAGTCTCCGGGACAGGGGGAGCAATCAGCCCCAGCATTTT. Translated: CASSLRDRGSNQPQHF.

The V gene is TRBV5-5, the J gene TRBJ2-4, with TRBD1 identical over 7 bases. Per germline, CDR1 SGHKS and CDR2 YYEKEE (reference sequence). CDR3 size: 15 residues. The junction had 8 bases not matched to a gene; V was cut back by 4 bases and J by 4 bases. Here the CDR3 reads CASSRTGLMKNIQYF. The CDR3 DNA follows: TGTGCCAGCAGCCGGACAGGTCTGATGAAAAACATTCAGTACTTC.

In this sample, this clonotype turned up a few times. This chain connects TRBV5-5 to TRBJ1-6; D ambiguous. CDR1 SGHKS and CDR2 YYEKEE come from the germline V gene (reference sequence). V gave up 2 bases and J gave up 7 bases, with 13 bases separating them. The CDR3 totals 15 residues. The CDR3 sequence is CASSFSPERNSPLHF. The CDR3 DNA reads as TGTGCCAGCAGCTTTTCCCCAGAGAGAAATTCACCCCTCCACTTT. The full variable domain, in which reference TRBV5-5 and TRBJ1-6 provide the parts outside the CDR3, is DAGVTQSPTHLIKTRGQQVTLRCSPISGHKSVSWYQQVLGQGPQFIFQYYEKEERGRGNFPDRFSARQFPNYSSELNVNALLLGDSALYLCASSFSPERNSPLHFGNGTRLTVT.

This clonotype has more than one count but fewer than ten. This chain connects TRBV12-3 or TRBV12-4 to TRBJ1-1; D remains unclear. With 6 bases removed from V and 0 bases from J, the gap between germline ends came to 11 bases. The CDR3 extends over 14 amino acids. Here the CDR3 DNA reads TGTGCCAGCAGCCGGGCAGCGATGAACACTGAAGCTTTCTTT. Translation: CASSRAAMNTEAFF.

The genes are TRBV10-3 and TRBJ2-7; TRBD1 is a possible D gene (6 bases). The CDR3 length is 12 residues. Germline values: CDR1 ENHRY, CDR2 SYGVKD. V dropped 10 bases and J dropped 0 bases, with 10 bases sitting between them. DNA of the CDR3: TGTGCCACGAGACAGGACTCCTACGAGCAGTACTTC. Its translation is CATRQDSYEQYF.